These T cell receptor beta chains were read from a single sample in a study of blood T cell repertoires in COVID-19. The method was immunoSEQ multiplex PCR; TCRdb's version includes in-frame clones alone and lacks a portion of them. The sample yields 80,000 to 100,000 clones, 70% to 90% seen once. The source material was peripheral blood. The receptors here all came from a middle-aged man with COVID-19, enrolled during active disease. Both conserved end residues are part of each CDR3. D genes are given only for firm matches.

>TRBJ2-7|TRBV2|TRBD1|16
TGTGCCAGCAGGAGGAGGGGACAGGGCATCTCCTACGAGCAGTACTTC
CASRRRGQGISYEQYF
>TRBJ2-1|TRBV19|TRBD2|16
TGTGCCAGTAGTATGAGCGGGGGCCCTTCCTACAATGAGCAGTTCTTC
CASSMSGGPSYNEQFF
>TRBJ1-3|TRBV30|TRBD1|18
TGTGCCTGGAGCGCCGGGTGGACAGGGGCGAACTCTGGAAACACCATATATTTT
CAWSAGWTGANSGNTIYF
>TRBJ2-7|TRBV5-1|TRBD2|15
TGCGCCAGCAGGAACGCAGCGGGGGGGCCTGGAGAGCAGTACTTC
CASRNAAGGPGEQYF
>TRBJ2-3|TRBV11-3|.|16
TGTGCCAGCAGCCCCCGAGGTTCGACCAGCGGAGATACGCAGTATTTT
CASSPRGSTSGDTQYF
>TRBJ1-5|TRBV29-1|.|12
TGCAGCGTGACAGATAGCAATCAGCCCCAGCATTTT
CSVTDSNQPQHF
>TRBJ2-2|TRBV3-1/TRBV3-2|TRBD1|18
TGTGCCAGCAGCCAATTAAGCTTCGGACAGGGGAACACCGGGGAGCTGTTTTTT
CASSQLSFGQGNTGELFF
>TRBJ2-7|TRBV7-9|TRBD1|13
TGTGCCACCGGGACAGGCCGAGCCTACGAGCAGTACTTC
CATGTGRAYEQYF
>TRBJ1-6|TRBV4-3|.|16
TGCGCCAGCAGCCAAGATTATCAGGGATTTAGTTCACCCCTCCACTTT
CASSQDYQGFSSPLHF
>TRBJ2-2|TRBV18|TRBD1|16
TGTGCCAGCTCACCACAGGGACAGACGAACACCGGGGAGCTGTTTTTT
CASSPQGQTNTGELFF
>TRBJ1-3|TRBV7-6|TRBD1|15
TGTGCCAGCAGCTTATTCGGGACAGATGGAAACACCATATATTTT
CASSLFGTDGNTIYF
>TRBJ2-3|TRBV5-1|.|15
TGCGCCAGCAGCTTGGTGGGGCCGAGCACAGATACGCAGTATTTT
CASSLVGPSTDTQYF
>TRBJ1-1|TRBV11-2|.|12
TGTGCCAGCAGCGAACAGGTCACTGAAGCTTTCTTT
CASSEQVTEAFF
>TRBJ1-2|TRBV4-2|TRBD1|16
TGTGCCAGCAGCCAAGATGTGCAGGGGGCTAACTATGGCTACACCTTC
CASSQDVQGANYGYTF
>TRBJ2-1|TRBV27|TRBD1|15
TGTGCCAGCAGTTTAGGGGGACAGATTTACAATGAGCAGTTCTTC
CASSLGGQIYNEQFF
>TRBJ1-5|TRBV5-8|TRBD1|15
TGTGCCAGCAGCTTGGACCCGGACAGGAACCAGCCCCAGCATTTT
CASSLDPDRNQPQHF